The entry that follows covers one T cell receptor beta chain sequence. Indicated time point: persistent/refractory GD, antithyroid drugs over 5 years with positive TRAb. PBMCs were the source of the RNA used for TCR sequencing. These data are taken from a study of regulatory T cells in long-lasting Graves disease. Study-wide context: A definition of persistent Graves' disease required over 5 years of antithyroid drugs plus positive TSH receptor antibodies.

With iRepertoire HTBI primers and Arm-PCR of CDR3 regions, TCR beta libraries were built. Each CDR3 protein is one row after TCRdb ran MiXCR on the multiplex PCR reads. The sample contains 400,000 or so distinct CDR3 sequences, around 21% of which appear only once. The CDR3 contains 15 residues. Looked up from germline, CDR1 is SGHDT and CDR2 is YYEEEE. V lost 0 bases, J lost 8 bases, and 5 bases stayed unmatched. V usage is TRBV5-6 and J usage is TRBJ2-2, with 9 bases lining up with TRBD1. Sequenced material: peripheral blood mononuclear cells (PBMCs), taken when the disease was refractory, from a patient treated with antithyroid drugs. This receptor was identified in a female donor with Graves disease. For the CDR3, the DNA is TGTGCCAGCAGCTTGGACGGACAGGGGCGAGGGGAGCTGTTTTTT. Its protein is CASSLDGQGRGELFF.